These 6 T cell receptor beta chains share one sample of origin, sequenced in a study of T cell responses to AZD1222 COVID-19 vaccine. Only in-frame clones appear in the TCRdb table, and some are missing; sequencing was by immunoSEQ multiplex PCR. The sample lists 150,000 to 200,000 clones; approximately 90% were seen once. The sample consisted of peripheral blood, taken 28 days after the second AZD1222 dose. All receptors derive from an adult who received the AZD1222 COVID-19 vaccine.

The chain is built from TRBV28 and TRBJ1-5; maybe TRBD1 (5 bases). CDR1 MDHEN and CDR2 SYDVKM come from the germline V gene. The CDR3 spans 15 residues. Trimming removed 6 bases from V and 2 bases from J, with 14 bases in between. The DNA of the CDR3 is TGTGCCAGCAGACGGGACCGGAGTGGCAATCAGCCCCAGCATTTT. It encodes CASRRDRSGNQPQHF.

This chain uses TRBV7-9 with TRBJ1-2; D is possibly TRBD1 (6 bases). Trimming left V 5 bases short and J 1 base short, with 14 bases between. Germline CDR1 SEHNR, CDR2 FQNEAQ (reference sequence). This CDR3 has 15 amino acids. For the CDR3, the DNA is TGTGCCAGCAGCCCCGGGACACCTTATAACTATGGCTACACCTTC. As protein: CASSPGTPYNYGYTF.

This clone was seen a single time. V and J are TRBV4-1 and TRBJ1-5; no clear D. The germline CDR1 and CDR2 sequences are MGHRA and YSYEKL. The ends were cut back, 0 bases at V and 4 bases at J, with 19 bases in the middle. The CDR3 consists of 18 residues. CDR3 amino acids: CASSQDLFGGPANQPQHF. As DNA, the CDR3 is TGCGCCAGCAGCCAAGATCTGTTCGGAGGGCCGGCGAATCAGCCCCAGCATTTT.

The chain employs TRBV14 and TRBJ1-2; no reliable D call. Trimming left V 3 bases short and J 1 base short, with 6 bases between. The CDR3 is 13 residues long. The V gene's germline CDR1 is SGHDN and CDR2 FVKESK. CDR3 amino acids: CASSHWDNYGYTF. Here the CDR3 DNA reads TGTGCCAGCAGCCACTGGGATAACTATGGCTACACCTTC.

The rearrangement links TRBV5-1 to TRBJ2-1; 7 bases fit TRBD2. Germline CDR1 reads SGHRS; CDR2 reads YFSETQ. The CDR3 consists of 15 residues. Trimming took 0 bases from V and 5 from J; bases not matched to a gene: 5. The CDR3 DNA reads TGCGCCAGCAGCTTGGTGGTAGGGACTAACAATGAGCAGTTCTTC. Protein: CASSLVVGTNNEQFF.

The chain has TRBV19 and TRBJ1-2, with D perhaps matching TRBD1 (5 bases). CDR3 length: 13 amino acids. V shed 6 bases and J shed 4 bases, with 12 bases lying between them. Germline CDR1 LNHDA, CDR2 SQIVND (reference sequence). CDR3 residues: CASSMGLPYGYTF. CDR3 coding DNA: TGTGCCAGTAGCATGGGACTACCCTATGGCTACACCTTC.